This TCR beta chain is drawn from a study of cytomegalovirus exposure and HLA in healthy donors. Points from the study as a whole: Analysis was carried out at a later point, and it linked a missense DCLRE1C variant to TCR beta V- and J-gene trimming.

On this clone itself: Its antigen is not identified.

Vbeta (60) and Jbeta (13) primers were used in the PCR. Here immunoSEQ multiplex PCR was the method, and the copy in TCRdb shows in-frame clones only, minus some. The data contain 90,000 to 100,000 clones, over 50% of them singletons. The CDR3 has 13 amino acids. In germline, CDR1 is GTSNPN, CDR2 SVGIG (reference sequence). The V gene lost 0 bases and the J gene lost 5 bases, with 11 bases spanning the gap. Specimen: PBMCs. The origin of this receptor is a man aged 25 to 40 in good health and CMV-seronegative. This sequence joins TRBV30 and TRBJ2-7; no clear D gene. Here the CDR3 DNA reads TGTGCCTGGAGTGTACCCCCCCTAAACGAGCAGTACTTC. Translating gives CAWSVPPLNEQYF.